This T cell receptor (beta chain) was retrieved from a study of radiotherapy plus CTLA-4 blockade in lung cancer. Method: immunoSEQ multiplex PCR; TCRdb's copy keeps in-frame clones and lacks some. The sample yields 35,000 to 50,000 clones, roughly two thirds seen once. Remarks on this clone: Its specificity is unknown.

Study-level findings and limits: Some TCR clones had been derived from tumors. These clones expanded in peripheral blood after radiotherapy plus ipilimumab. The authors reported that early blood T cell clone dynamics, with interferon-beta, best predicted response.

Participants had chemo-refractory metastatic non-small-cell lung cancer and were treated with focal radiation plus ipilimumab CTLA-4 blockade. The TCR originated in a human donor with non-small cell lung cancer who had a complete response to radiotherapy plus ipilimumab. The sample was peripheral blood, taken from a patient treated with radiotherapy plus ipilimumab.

CDR3 nucleotide sequence: TGTGCCAGCTCGCCCCCCGGACAGGGGGCTTTCGCAGATACGCAGTATTTT. It specifies CASSPPGQGAFADTQYF. V usage is TRBV18 and J usage is TRBJ2-3, with 11 bases lining up with TRBD1. The CDR3 covers 17 residues. The J segment lost 4 bases and the V segment lost 6 bases, leaving 12 bases of the junction unmatched. Germline-derived CDR1 and CDR2 are KGHSH and LQKENI.